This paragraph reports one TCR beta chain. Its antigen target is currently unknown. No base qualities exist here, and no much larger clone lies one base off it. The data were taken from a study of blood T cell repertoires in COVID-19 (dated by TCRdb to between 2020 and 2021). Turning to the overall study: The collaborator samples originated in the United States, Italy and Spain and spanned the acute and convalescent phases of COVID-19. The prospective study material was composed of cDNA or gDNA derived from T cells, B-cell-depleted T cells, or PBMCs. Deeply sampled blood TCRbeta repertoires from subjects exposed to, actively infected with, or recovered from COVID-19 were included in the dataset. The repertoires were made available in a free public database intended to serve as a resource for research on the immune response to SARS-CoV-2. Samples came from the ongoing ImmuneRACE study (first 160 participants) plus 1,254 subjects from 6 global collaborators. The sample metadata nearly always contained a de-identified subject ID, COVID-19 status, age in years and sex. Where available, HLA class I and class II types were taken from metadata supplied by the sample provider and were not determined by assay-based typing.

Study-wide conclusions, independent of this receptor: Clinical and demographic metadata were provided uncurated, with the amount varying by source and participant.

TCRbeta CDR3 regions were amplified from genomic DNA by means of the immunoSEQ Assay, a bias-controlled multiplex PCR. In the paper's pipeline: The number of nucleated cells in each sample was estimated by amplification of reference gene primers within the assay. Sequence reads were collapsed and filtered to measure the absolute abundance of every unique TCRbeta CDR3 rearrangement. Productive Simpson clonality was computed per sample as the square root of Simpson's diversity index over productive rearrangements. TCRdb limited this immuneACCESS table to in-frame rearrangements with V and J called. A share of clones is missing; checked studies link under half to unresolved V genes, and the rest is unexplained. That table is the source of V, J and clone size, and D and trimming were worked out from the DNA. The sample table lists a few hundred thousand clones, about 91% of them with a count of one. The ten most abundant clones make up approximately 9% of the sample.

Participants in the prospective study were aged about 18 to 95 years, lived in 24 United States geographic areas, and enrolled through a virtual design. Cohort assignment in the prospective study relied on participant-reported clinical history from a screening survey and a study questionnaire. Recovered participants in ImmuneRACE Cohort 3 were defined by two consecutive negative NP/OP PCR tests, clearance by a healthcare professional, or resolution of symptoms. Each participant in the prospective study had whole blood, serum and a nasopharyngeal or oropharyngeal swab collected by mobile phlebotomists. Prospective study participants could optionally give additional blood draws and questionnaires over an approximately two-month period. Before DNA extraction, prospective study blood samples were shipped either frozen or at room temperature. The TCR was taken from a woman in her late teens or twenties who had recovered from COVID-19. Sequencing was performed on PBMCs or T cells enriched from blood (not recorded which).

Here the CDR3 is given as CASSSRLAGGGYEQYF. The DNA sequence is given as TGTGCCAGCAGTAGTCGGCTAGCGGGGGGCGGGTACGAGCAGTACTTC. Here the chain combines TRBV28 and TRBJ2-7, and TRBD2 matches 11 of the central bases. Taken from cysteine to phenylalanine, the CDR3 has 16 residues. The CDR3 DNA has 48 bases and is translated from base 1. Via the germline V gene, CDR1 is MDHEN and CDR2 SYDVKM. Compared with germline, V lacks 5 bases and J lacks 4 bases; bases without a gene match: 10.